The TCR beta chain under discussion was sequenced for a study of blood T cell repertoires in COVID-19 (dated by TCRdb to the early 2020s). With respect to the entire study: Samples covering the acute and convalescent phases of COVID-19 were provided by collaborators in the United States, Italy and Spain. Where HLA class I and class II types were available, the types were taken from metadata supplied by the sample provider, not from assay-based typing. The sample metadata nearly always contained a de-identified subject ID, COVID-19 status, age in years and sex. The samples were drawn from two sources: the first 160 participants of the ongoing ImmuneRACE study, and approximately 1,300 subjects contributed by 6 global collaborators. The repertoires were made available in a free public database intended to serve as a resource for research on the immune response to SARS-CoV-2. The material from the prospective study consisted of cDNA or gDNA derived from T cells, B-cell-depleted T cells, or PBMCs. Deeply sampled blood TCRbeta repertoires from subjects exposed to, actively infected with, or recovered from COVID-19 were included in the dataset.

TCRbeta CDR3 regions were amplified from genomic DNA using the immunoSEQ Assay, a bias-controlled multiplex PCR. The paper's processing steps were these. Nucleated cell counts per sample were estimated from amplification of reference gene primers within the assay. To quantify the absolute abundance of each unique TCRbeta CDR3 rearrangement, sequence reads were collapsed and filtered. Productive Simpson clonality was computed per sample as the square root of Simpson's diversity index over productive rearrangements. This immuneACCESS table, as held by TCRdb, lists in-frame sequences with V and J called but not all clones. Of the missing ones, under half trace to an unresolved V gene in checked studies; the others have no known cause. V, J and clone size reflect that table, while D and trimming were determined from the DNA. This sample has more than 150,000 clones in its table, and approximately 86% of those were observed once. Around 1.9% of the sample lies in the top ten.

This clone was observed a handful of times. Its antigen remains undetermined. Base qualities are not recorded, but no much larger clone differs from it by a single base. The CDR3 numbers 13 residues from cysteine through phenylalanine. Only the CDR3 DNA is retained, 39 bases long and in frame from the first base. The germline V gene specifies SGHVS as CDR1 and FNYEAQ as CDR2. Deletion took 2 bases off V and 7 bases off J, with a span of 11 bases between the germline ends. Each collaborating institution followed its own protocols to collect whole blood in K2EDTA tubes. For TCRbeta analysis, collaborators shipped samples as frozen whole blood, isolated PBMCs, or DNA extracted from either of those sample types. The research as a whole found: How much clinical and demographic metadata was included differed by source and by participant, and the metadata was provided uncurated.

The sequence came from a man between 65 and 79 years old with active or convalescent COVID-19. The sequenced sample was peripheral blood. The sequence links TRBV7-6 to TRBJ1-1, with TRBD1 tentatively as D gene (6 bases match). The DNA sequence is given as TGTGCCAGCAGCTTAAATCCGGACAGTGAAGCTTTCTTT. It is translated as CASSLNPDSEAFF. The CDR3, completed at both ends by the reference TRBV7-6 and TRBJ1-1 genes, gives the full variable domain GAGVSQSPRYKVTKRGQDVALRCDPISGHVSLYWYRQALGQGPEFLTYFNYEAQQDKSGLPNDRFSAERPEGSISTLTIQRTEQRDSAMYRCASSLNPDSEAFFGQGTRLTVV.